This T cell receptor beta chain was recovered during a study of blood T cell repertoires in COVID-19. From germline, CDR1 is SGHRS and CDR2 YFSETQ. V dropped 0 bases and J dropped 7 bases, with 4 bases sitting between them. The CDR3 is 11 amino acids. Sequencing was performed with immunoSEQ multiplex PCR; in TCRdb, only in-frame clones are kept and a portion is missing. This sample has 87,000 or so clones, with about 89% found just once. The chain links TRBV5-1 to TRBJ1-1, with D uncertain. The receptor's source is a human donor with acute or convalescent COVID-19. The donor label of this sample is uncertain. Sequencing used peripheral blood. The CDR3 region has the DNA TGCGCCAGCAGCTTGGGACTTGAAGCTTTCTTT. Translated: CASSLGLEAFF.